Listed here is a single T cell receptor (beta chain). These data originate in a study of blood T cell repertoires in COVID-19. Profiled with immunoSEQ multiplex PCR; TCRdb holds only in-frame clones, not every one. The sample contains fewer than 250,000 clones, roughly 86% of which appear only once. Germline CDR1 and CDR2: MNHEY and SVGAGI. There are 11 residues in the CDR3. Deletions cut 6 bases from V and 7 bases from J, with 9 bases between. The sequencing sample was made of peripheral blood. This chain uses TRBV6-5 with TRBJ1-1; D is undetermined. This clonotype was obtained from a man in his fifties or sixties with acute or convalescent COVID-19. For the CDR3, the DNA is TGTGCCAGCAGCCGTAGAGATGAAGCTTTCTTT. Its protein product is CASSRRDEAFF.